This T cell receptor (beta chain) was identified in a study of blood T cell repertoires in COVID-19. Study at large: From the United States, Italy and Spain came samples of acute and convalescent COVID-19. Sources were T cells, B-cell-depleted T cells, or PBMCs; the material itself was cDNA or gDNA.

CDR1 and CDR2 (germline): GTSNPN, SVGIG (reference sequence). The CDR3 is made up of 12 amino acids. The germline V and J ends were trimmed by 0 bases and 6 bases, with 7 bases remaining between them. Source study methods: Scientists estimated how many nucleated cells there were by amplifying reference gene primers. Method: immunoSEQ multiplex PCR; TCRdb's copy keeps in-frame clones and lacks some. The V and J calls and clone size come from that table; D and trimming were worked out from the DNA. This table holds around 94,000 clones, roughly 92% found once. Enrolment of Seattle patients took place during active infection, and they were followed longitudinally.

This receptor was obtained from a woman aged 50 to 60 with COVID-19, enrolled during active disease. The V and J genes are TRBV30 and TRBJ2-3; D might be TRBD2 (5 bases). Sequencing was carried out using peripheral blood. The CDR3, as DNA: TGTGCCTGGAGTGTCGGCGGGGATACGCAGTATTTT. Translated, it gives CAWSVGGDTQYF. Complete variable domain (other parts from reference TRBV30 and TRBJ2-3): SQTIHQWPATLVQPVGSPLSLECTVEGTSNPNLYWYRQAAGRGLQLLFYSVGIGQISSEVPQNLSASRPQDRQFILSSKKLLLSDSGFYLCAWSVGGDTQYFGPGTRLTVL.